Each of the 16 T cell receptor beta chains below was sequenced from the same sample in a study of shared clonotypes between healthy human individuals. Method: immunoSEQ multiplex PCR; TCRdb's copy keeps in-frame clones and lacks some. The sample lists just over 2,000,000 clones; 85% to 95% were seen once. Sequencing was carried out using naive CD4+ T cells sorted from blood. Indicated subset: CD45RA+ positively selected. These receptors were obtained from a man aged 18 to 30 in good health.

The CDR3 spells CASSQLFNLYGYTF. The CDR3 nucleotides read TGTGCCAGCAGCCAATTATTCAACCTCTATGGCTACACCTTC. V and J are TRBV14 and TRBJ1-2, with no clear D. Trimming cost V 2 bases and J 4 bases, with 11 bases left between them. This CDR3 is 14 amino acids long. From germline, CDR1 is SGHDN and CDR2 FVKESK.

The chain carries TRBV29-1 and TRBJ2-7, with D perhaps TRBD2 (5 bases). The CDR3 contains 14 residues. The germline gives CDR1 SQVTM, CDR2 ANQGSEA. Deletions cut 0 bases from V and 2 bases from J, with 11 bases between. CDR3 sequence (DNA): TGCAGCGTTGAAGAGCGGTCCGGGACCTACGAGCAGTACTTC. It specifies CSVEERSGTYEQYF.

The CDR3 loop reads CASSLISGGRTEAFF. The CDR3 DNA reads as TGCGCCAGCAGCCTAATATCAGGGGGCCGCACTGAAGCTTTCTTT. V and J are TRBV5-1 and TRBJ1-1; 8 bases map to TRBD1. V dropped 4 bases and J dropped 4; count of bases not matched to a gene: 9. The CDR3 has 15 amino acids. Germline values: CDR1 SGHRS, CDR2 YFSETQ.

The chain carries TRBV6-5 and TRBJ2-7, with 14 bases lining up with TRBD2. The CDR3 runs to 15 residues. The V gene end was trimmed by 4 bases and the J gene end by 4 bases; junction bases not matched to a gene: 3. Per the germline V gene, CDR1 is MNHEY and CDR2 is SVGAGI. As DNA, the CDR3 is TGTGCCAGCAGTTCGACTAGCGGGAGGGTGTACGAGCAGTACTTC. It translates to CASSSTSGRVYEQYF.

The gene calls are TRBV5-1 and TRBJ1-4; D call uncertain. V lost 4 bases and J 7 bases, leaving 11 bases between the germline ends. CDR3 length: 13 residues. The V gene's germline CDR1 is SGHRS and CDR2 YFSETQ. CDR3 amino acids: CASSRGETEKLFF. CDR3 nucleotide sequence: TGCGCCAGCAGCCGAGGAGAGACTGAAAAACTGTTTTTT. The full variable domain, in which reference TRBV5-1 and TRBJ1-4 provide the parts outside the CDR3, is KAGVTQTPRYLIKTRGQQVTLSCSPISGHRSVSWYQQTPGQGLQFLFEYFSETQRNKGNFPGRFSGRQFSNSRSEMNVSTLELGDSALYLCASSRGETEKLFFGSGTQLSVL.

This clone was observed a few times. The CDR3 region is CASSETGTGNTEAFF. The CDR3 nucleotides read TGTGCCAGCAGTGAAACCGGGACAGGGAACACTGAAGCTTTCTTT. The gene calls are TRBV25-1 and TRBJ1-1; TRBD1 aligns across 8 bases. The trim removed 2 bases at V and 1 base at J, leaving 3 bases unmatched. Germline CDR1 and CDR2: MGHDK and SYGVNS. The CDR3 is made up of 15 amino acids.

The chain has TRBV5-1 and TRBJ2-7; D may be TRBD2 (6 bases). Trimming took 0 bases from V and 2 from J, leaving 12 bases between them. Germline assignment: CDR1 SGHRS and CDR2 YFSETQ. The CDR3 extends over 15 amino acids. Here the CDR3 DNA reads TGCGCCAGCAGCTTGGGGCCTAGCGAGACCTACGAGCAGTACTTC. Protein product: CASSLGPSETYEQYF.

Remarks on this clone: The sample contains more than one DNA sequence encoding this CDR3. The chain links TRBV5-1 to TRBJ2-7; 7 bases agree with TRBD1. Per the germline V gene, CDR1 is SGHRS and CDR2 is YFSETQ. With 4 bases clipped from V and 1 base from J, the junction kept 5 bases outside the gene matches. This CDR3 has 14 amino acids. CDR3 sequence: CASSLTGNSYEQYF. The CDR3 DNA is TGCGCCAGCAGCCTGACAGGGAATTCCTACGAGCAGTACTTC.

The V call is TRBV25-1, the J call TRBJ1-2; D is uncertain. V lost 5 bases and J 0 bases, leaving 7 bases between the germline ends. The length of the CDR3 is 13 residues. Germline V gene lookup returns CDR1 MGHDK and CDR2 SYGVNS. The CDR3 sequence: CASSRGANYGYTF. DNA of the CDR3: TGTGCCAGCAGTCGGGGAGCTAACTATGGCTACACCTTC.

V is TRBV2 and J is TRBJ1-2, with TRBD1 matching over 9 bases. Germline trimming cut 7 bases from V and 7 bases from J; bases unmatched to any gene: 13. Germline CDR1 and CDR2: SNHLY and FYNNEI. CDR3 length equals 15 residues. CDR3 in amino acids: CASNWARDREGGYTF. Written as DNA, the CDR3 is TGTGCCAGCAACTGGGCGAGGGACAGGGAAGGTGGCTACACCTTC.

The rearrangement joins TRBV9 to TRBJ1-4; D remains unclear. Germline values: CDR1 SGDLS, CDR2 YYNGEE. The CDR3 covers 14 residues. Trimming cost V 0 bases and J 8 bases, with 11 bases left between them. In nucleotides, the CDR3 is TGTGCCAGCAGCGTAGAATCCCGTAGAGAAAAACTGTTTTTT. It specifies CASSVESRREKLFF.

The chain is built from TRBV30 and TRBJ2-7, with D maybe TRBD1 (6 bases). CDR3 length: 13 amino acids. The V end was cut by 2 bases, the J end by 1 base, with 9 bases between. Per germline, CDR1 GTSNPN and CDR2 SVGIG (reference sequence). The CDR3 bases are TGTGCCTGGAGTTCCAGGGGATCCTACGAGCAGTACTTC. Residues: CAWSSRGSYEQYF. The full variable domain, completed using reference TRBV30 and TRBJ2-7, is SQTIHQWPATLVQPVGSPLSLECTVEGTSNPNLYWYRQAAGRGLQLLFYSVGIGQISSEVPQNLSASRPQDRQFILSSKKLLLSDSGFYLCAWSSRGSYEQYFGPGTRLTVT.

The V and J genes are TRBV28 and TRBJ1-6; the D gene is possibly TRBD1 (6 bases). This CDR3 contains 16 residues. Trimming took 6 bases from V and 10 from J, leaving 22 bases between them. CDR1 and CDR2 (germline): MDHEN, SYDVKM. This CDR3 is CASSSHPRQVRSPLHF. The CDR3 coding sequence is TGTGCCAGCAGCTCTCACCCCCGACAGGTTCGGTCACCCCTCCACTTT.

The V gene is TRBV27, the J gene TRBJ2-5; D gene unclear. V lost 7 bases to trimming and J lost 5 bases, with 20 bases between them. The CDR3 spans 15 residues. Per the germline V gene, CDR1 is MNHEY and CDR2 is SMNVEV (reference sequence). The CDR3 spells CASTPRVGLSETQYF. CDR3 coding DNA: TGTGCCAGCACCCCAAGAGTGGGCCTCTCCGAGACCCAGTACTTC.

The chain couples TRBV11-2 to TRBJ1-6; TRBD1 might be the D (5 bases). The CDR3 consists of 15 residues. Trimming took 4 bases from V and 2 from J, leaving 9 bases between them. Germline loops: CDR1 SGHAT, CDR2 FQNNGV. The CDR3 DNA is TGTGCCAGCAGCTCAGGGAGCGCCTATAATTCACCCCTCCACTTT. It is translated as CASSSGSAYNSPLHF.

The gene calls are TRBV6-1 and TRBJ1-2; D remains unclear. CDR3 length: 13 residues. The V gene lost 1 base and the J gene lost 8 bases, with 11 bases spanning the gap. CDR1 and CDR2 (germline): MNHNS, SASEGT. The CDR3 DNA reads as TGTGCCAGCAGTGAAGTTGACCGAACGGGCTACACCTTC. Its protein is CASSEVDRTGYTF.